This T cell receptor beta chain is drawn from a study of OX40 agonist ivuxolimab in advanced cancers. Study-wide context: The study treated patients with ivuxolimab, an agonistic anti-OX40 (CD134) antibody. The diagnoses of dose-escalation patients were hepatocellular carcinoma, melanoma, renal cell or head and neck cancer. Among those enrolled, mean age was 60 years (range about 23 to 90) and 70% to 85% were male.

V was shortened by 2 bases and J by 10 bases, with 27 bases between the two germline ends. The CDR3 extends over 18 amino acids. Germline loops: CDR1 SGHAT, CDR2 FQNNGV. This clone came up once. What it recognizes is unknown. Whole-study results and caveats: At doses 0.1 to 3.0 mg/kg, CD4+ and CD8+ clones expanded.

Generated by immunoSEQ multiplex PCR, the TCRdb table keeps only in-frame clones and is missing some. The sample carries tens of thousands of clones, around four fifths recorded once. This clonotype originated in an adult with an advanced solid tumor such as melanoma, head and neck, liver or kidney cancer. The source was CD4+ or CD8+ T cells sorted from blood, collected in a trial of the OX40 agonist ivuxolimab. The chain combines TRBV11-2 with TRBJ2-1; D is ambiguous. The CDR3 DNA reads TGTGCCAGCAGCTTACTACTAACGGCTGGGCAGAGTTTTAGCGAGCAGTTCTTC. Translation gives CASSLLLTAGQSFSEQFF.